This note documents a single T cell receptor beta chain sequence. With 0 bases removed from V and 7 bases from J, the gap between germline ends came to 16 bases. CDR1 is SGHDN and CDR2 is FVKESK in the germline V gene. The CDR3 has 16 amino acids. The data stem from a study of CD8 T cells in Susac syndrome. Random hexamers primed reverse transcription of about 0.45 to 1 ug RNA. Using its own MiXCR run on the immunoSEQ multiplex PCR reads, TCRdb lists one record per CDR3 protein. The data show about 170,000 distinct CDR3 sequences, 95% to 97% seen once. The sample taken for sequencing was CD4+ T cells from PBMCs. The chain joins TRBV14 to TRBJ2-1; D not certain. This sequence originates from a human donor with Susac syndrome. CDR3 sequence reads: CASSQEIPGLINEQFF. CDR3 coding DNA: TGTGCCAGCAGCCAAGAAATCCCCGGGTTGATAAATGAGCAGTTCTTC.